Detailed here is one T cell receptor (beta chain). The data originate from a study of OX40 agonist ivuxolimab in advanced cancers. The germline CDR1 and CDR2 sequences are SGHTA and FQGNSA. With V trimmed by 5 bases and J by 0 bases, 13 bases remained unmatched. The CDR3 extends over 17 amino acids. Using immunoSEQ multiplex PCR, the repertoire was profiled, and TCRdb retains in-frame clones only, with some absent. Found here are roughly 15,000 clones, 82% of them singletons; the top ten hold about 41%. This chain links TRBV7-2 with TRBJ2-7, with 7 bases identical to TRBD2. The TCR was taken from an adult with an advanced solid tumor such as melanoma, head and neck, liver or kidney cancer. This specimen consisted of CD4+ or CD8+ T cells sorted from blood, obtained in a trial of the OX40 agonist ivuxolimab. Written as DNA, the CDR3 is TGTGCCAGCAGCCCCAGAGACGGGACTATCAACTCCTACGAGCAGTACTTC. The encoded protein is CASSPRDGTINSYEQYF. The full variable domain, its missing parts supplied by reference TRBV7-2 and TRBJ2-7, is GAGVSQSPSNKVTEKGKDVELRCDPISGHTALYWYRQSLGQGLEFLIYFQGNSAPDKSGLPSDRFSAERTGGSVSTLTIQRTQQEDSAVYLCASSPRDGTINSYEQYFGPGTRLTVT.